This record covers a single T cell receptor beta chain. Its specific antigen is unknown. The junction departs from the called germline gene at one end, perhaps through a read error. Participants in the prospective study were enrolled through a virtual design, were aged roughly 18 to 90 years, and lived in approximately 25 United States geographic areas. Cohort assignment in the prospective study relied on participant-reported clinical history from a screening survey and a study questionnaire. In the prospective study, mobile phlebotomists collected whole blood, serum and a nasopharyngeal or oropharyngeal swab from each participant. Additional blood draws and questionnaires over an approximately two-month period could optionally be provided by prospective study participants. Blood samples from the prospective study were shipped frozen or at room temperature prior to DNA extraction. The data belong to a study of blood T cell repertoires in COVID-19 (dated by TCRdb to 2018 to 2021). For the study in its entirety: Samples from collaborators originated in the United States, Italy and Spain and spanned both the acute and convalescent phases of COVID-19. The material from the prospective study consisted of cDNA or gDNA derived from T cells, B-cell-depleted T cells, or PBMCs. Deeply sampled blood TCRbeta repertoires from subjects exposed to, actively infected with, or recovered from COVID-19 were included in the dataset. A freely available public database, intended as a resource for researchers studying the immune response to SARS-CoV-2, is where the repertoires were released. Samples came from the ongoing ImmuneRACE study (first 160 participants) plus 1,254 subjects from 6 global collaborators. A de-identified subject ID, COVID-19 status, age in years and sex were almost always included in the sample metadata. Where available, HLA class I and class II types were taken from metadata supplied by the sample provider and were not determined by assay-based typing.

TCRbeta CDR3 regions were amplified from genomic DNA by means of the immunoSEQ Assay, a bias-controlled multiplex PCR. The study's processing was this. Within the assay, amplification of reference gene primers was used to estimate how many nucleated cells each sample contained. To quantify the absolute abundance of each unique TCRbeta CDR3 rearrangement, sequence reads were collapsed and filtered. For each sample, productive Simpson clonality was calculated as the square root of Simpson's diversity index over productive rearrangements. TCRdb retrieved this table from immuneACCESS and kept in-frame rearrangements only. Not all clones are present; in checked studies, unresolved V genes account for under half, and no reason is known for the remainder. The D gene and trimming were derived from the DNA, and the V and J assignments and clone size from that table. Within this sample are about 160,000 clones, with over 70% of them counted one time only. The ten top clones hold around 6% of the sample.

CDR1 LGHDT and CDR2 YNNKEL are derived from the germline V gene (reference sequence). The CDR3 starts with the cysteine, ends with the phenylalanine, and has 13 residues. Here the CDR3 DNA is all that survives: 39 bases in frame from base 1. Study-wide conclusions, independent of this receptor: The quantity of clinical and demographic metadata differed by source and by participant and was supplied without curation.

This sequence was found in a middle-aged woman with acute COVID-19. Sequencing was carried out using PBMCs or T cells enriched from blood (not recorded which). The chain was built from TRBV3-1 (or the pseudogene TRBV3-2) and TRBJ1-3; too little of a D gene remains to name it. The CDR3 protein: CASSQAAGDTIYF. The DNA reads TGTGCCAGCAGCCAAGCGGCTGGAGACACCATATATTTT.